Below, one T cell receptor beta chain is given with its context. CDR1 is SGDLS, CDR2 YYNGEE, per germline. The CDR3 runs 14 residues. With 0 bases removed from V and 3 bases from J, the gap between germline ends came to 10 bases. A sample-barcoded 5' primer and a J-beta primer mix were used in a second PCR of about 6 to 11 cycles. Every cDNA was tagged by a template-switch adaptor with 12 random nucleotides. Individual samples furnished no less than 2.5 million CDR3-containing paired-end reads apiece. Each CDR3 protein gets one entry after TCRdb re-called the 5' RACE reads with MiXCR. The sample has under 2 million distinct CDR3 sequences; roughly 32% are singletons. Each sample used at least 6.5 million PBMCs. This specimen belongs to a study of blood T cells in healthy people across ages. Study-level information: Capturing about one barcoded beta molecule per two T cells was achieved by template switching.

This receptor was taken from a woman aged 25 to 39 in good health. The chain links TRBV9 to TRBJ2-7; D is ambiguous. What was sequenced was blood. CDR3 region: CASSVEAAFYEQYF. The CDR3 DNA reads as TGTGCCAGCAGCGTAGAGGCGGCTTTCTACGAGCAGTACTTC.